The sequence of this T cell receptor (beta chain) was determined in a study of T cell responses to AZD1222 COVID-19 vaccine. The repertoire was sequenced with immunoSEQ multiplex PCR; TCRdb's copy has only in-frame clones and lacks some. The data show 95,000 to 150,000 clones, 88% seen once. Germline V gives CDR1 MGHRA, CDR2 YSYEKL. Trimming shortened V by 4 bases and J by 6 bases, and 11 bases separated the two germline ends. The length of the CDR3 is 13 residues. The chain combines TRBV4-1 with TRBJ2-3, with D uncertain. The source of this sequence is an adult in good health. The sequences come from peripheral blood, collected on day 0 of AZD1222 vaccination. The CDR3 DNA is TGCGCCAGCAGCCGGGTCTTTGGCGATACGCAGTATTTT. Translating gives CASSRVFGDTQYF.